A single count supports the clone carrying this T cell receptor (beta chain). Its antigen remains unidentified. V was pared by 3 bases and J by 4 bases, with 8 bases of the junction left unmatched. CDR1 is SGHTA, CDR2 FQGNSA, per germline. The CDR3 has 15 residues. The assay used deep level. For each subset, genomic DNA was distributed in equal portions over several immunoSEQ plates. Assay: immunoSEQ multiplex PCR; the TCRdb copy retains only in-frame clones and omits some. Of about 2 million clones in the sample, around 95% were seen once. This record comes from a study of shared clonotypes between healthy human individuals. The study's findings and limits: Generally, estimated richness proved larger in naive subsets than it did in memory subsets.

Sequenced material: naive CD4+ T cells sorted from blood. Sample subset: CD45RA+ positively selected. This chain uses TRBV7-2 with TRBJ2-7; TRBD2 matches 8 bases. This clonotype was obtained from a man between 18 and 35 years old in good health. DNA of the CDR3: TGTGCCAGCAGCTTCCGGGACTCGGGGGGGTACGAGCAGTACTTC. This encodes CASSFRDSGGYEQYF.